Below, 30 T cell receptor beta chains from the same sample are listed, as sequenced in a study of early T cells in non-severe SARS-CoV-2 infection. In TCRdb, the 5' RACE reads were re-called with MiXCR into one record per CDR3 protein. The data show 40,000 to 50,000 distinct CDR3 sequences, roughly an eighth seen once. Sequenced input: whole blood. The receptors shown here come from an adult who was a healthcare worker with PCR-confirmed SARS-CoV-2 infection or an uninfected control (not recorded which).

This clonotype showed up many times. This chain uses TRBV7-6 with TRBJ2-5, with a tentative D call TRBD2 (5 bases). The CDR3 contains 13 residues. Trimming removed 5 bases at V and 4 bases at J, with 11 bases between. Germline V gene data show CDR1 as SGHVS and CDR2 as FNYEAQ. CDR3 region: CASSPVGGETQYF. The CDR3 DNA follows: TGTGCCAGCAGCCCCGTAGGAGGAGAGACCCAGTACTTC.

This clonotype was counted at least ten times. The CDR3 protein is CASSPRGLGANVLTF. CDR3 sequence (DNA): TGTGCCAGCAGCCCCAGGGGGCTTGGGGCCAACGTCCTGACTTTC. The rearrangement uses TRBV7-9 and TRBJ2-6, with 8 bases identical to TRBD1. The CDR3 contains 15 residues. V gave up 5 bases and J gave up 3 bases; unmatched junction bases: 3. In germline, CDR1 is SEHNR, CDR2 FQNEAQ (reference sequence).

This clonotype was seen at least ten times. The chain carries TRBV20-1 and TRBJ1-5; D is ambiguous. In germline, CDR1 is DFQATT, CDR2 SNEGSKA (reference sequence). The CDR3 has 14 residues. Trimming took off 6 bases at V and 8 bases at J, with 20 bases between the two ends. CDR3 sequence: CSAESRERLEPQHF. The CDR3 DNA is TGCAGTGCCGAGTCAAGGGAGAGGTTAGAGCCCCAGCATTTT.

This clonotype was seen many times. The CDR3 loop is CASSLDPSGETQYF. CDR3 DNA sequence: TGTGCCAGCAGTTTGGACCCCAGTGGAGAGACCCAGTACTTC. This sequence joins TRBV12-3 or TRBV12-4 and TRBJ2-5; no clear D gene. This CDR3 region has 14 residues. Trimming cost V 3 bases and J 4 bases, with 12 bases left between them.

This clonotype was observed at least ten times. The rearrangement joins TRBV20-1 to TRBJ2-5, with 11 bases lining up with TRBD2. After removal of 6 bases from V and 2 bases from J, the junction contained 8 bases not matched to a gene. The CDR3 has 15 residues. From germline, CDR1 is DFQATT and CDR2 SNEGSKA (reference sequence). CDR3 nucleotide sequence: TGCAGTGCCAGACCTCTAGCGGGAGGACAAGAGACCCAGTACTTC. Its translation: CSARPLAGGQETQYF.

The chain carries TRBV7-2 and TRBJ2-7; D uncertain. V was clipped by 2 bases and J by 4 bases, with 9 bases between them. CDR3 length equals 13 residues. Germline CDR1 SGHTA, CDR2 FQGNSA. The chain's CDR3 is CASSLSLGYEQYF. CDR3 coding DNA: TGTGCCAGCAGCTTAAGTCTGGGATACGAGCAGTACTTC. The entire variable domain, with the rest obtained from reference TRBV7-2 and TRBJ2-7, is as follows: GAGVSQSPSNKVTEKGKDVELRCDPISGHTALYWYRQSLGQGLEFLIYFQGNSAPDKSGLPSDRFSAERTGGSVSTLTIQRTQQEDSAVYLCASSLSLGYEQYFGPGTRLTVT.

This clonotype was counted ten times or more. J is TRBJ2-7 and V is TRBV4-1; 9 bases fit TRBD1. Losses at the gene ends were 4 bases for V and 6 bases for J; bases not matched to a gene: 7. There are 14 residues in the CDR3. Germline assignment: CDR1 MGHRA and CDR2 YSYEKL. The CDR3 DNA is TGCGCCAGCAGCCTTATCGACAGGGGGGCCGAGCAGTACTTC. Amino acids: CASSLIDRGAEQYF.

This clonotype was seen only a few times. This chain connects TRBV11-2 to TRBJ1-6, with 7 nucleotides matching TRBD1. The CDR3 totals 18 residues. Germline V lookup: CDR1 SGHAT, CDR2 FQNNGV. Losses at the gene ends were 7 bases for V and 2 bases for J; bases not matched to a gene: 14. CDR3 residues: CASNSDRTFMTYNSPLHF. The CDR3, as DNA: TGTGCCAGCAACTCGGACAGGACCTTTATGACCTATAATTCACCCCTCCACTTT.

The chain uses TRBV29-1 and TRBJ2-5, with TRBD2 matching over 9 bases. CDR1 and CDR2 (germline): SQVTM, ANQGSEA. With V trimmed by 7 bases and J by 2 bases, 5 bases remained unmatched. The CDR3 length is 13 residues. DNA for the CDR3: TGCAGCGGTCGACTAGCGGATCAAGAGACCCAGTACTTC. Translated, it gives CSGRLADQETQYF. Full variable domain (outside the CDR3, taken from reference TRBV29-1 and TRBJ2-5): SAVISQKPSRDICQRGTSLTIQCQVDSQVTMMFWYRQQPGQSLTLIATANQGSEATYESGFVIDKFPISRPNLTFSTLTVSNMSPEDSSIYLCSGRLADQETQYFGPGTRLLVL.

The chain combines TRBV20-1 with TRBJ1-1; D gene ambiguous. CDR3 length: 13 amino acids. Trimming stripped 5 bases from V and 3 bases from J, with 13 bases between. CDR1 DFQATT and CDR2 SNEGSKA come from the germline V gene (reference sequence). The CDR3 DNA reads TGCAGTGCTGCCCCTCTGAGGGACACTGAAGCTTTCTTT. This gives the protein CSAAPLRDTEAFF.

This clonotype ranks as medium-sized (0.01 to 0.1%). The gene calls are TRBV19 and TRBJ1-6; D is possibly TRBD1 (6 bases). Germline V lookup: CDR1 LNHDA, CDR2 SQIVND (reference sequence). This CDR3 has 20 amino acids. Trimming cost V 5 bases and J 0 bases, with 23 bases left between them. Written as DNA, the CDR3 is TGTGCCAGTAGTCACCTCCGGGGGCAGGGAATCAGCTCCTATAATTCACCCCTCCACTTT. Its protein is CASSHLRGQGISSYNSPLHF. The whole variable domain, filled in from reference TRBV19 and TRBJ1-6, reads DGGITQSPKYLFRKEGQNVTLSCEQNLNHDAMYWYRQDPGQGLRLIYYSQIVNDFQKGDIAEGYSVSREKKESFPLTVTSAQKNPTAFYLCASSHLRGQGISSYNSPLHFGNGTRLTVT.

The chain combines TRBV7-6 with TRBJ2-7; TRBD1 is a possible D gene (6 bases). V was trimmed by 5 bases and J by 0 bases, leaving 11 bases between them. Germline loops: CDR1 SGHVS, CDR2 FNYEAQ. This CDR3 spans 14 amino acids. The CDR3 loop is CASSLDSFSYEQYF. The CDR3 region has the DNA TGTGCCAGCAGCCTGGACAGCTTCTCCTACGAGCAGTACTTC.

This clonotype was recorded many times. The V gene is TRBV6-5, the J gene TRBJ1-2; D gene uncertain. The ends were cut back, 10 bases at V and 3 bases at J, with 12 bases in the middle. The germline CDR1 and CDR2 sequences are MNHEY and SVGAGI. This CDR3 comprises 12 residues. DNA for the CDR3: TGTGCCACCCAGAGCCCCTACTATGGCTACACCTTC. As protein: CATQSPYYGYTF.

This clonotype was picked up a small number of times. The chain has TRBV19 and TRBJ1-5, with a possible D match to TRBD1 (5 bases). V was pared by 4 bases and J by 6 bases, with 16 bases between. Germline values: CDR1 LNHDA, CDR2 SQIVND (reference sequence). The CDR3 length is 15 residues. Written as DNA, the CDR3 is TGTGCCAGTAGTACCGTCGACAGTCAGGCTCAGCCCCAGCATTTT. It codes for CASSTVDSQAQPQHF.

This clonotype occurred a few times. The rearrangement joins TRBV29-1 to TRBJ2-3; D is undetermined. In germline, CDR1 is SQVTM, CDR2 ANQGSEA. The CDR3 runs to 12 residues. Trimming removed 6 bases at V and 1 base at J, with 8 bases between. The CDR3 DNA reads TGCAGCGTCGACATCGGCACAGATACGCAGTATTTT. It encodes CSVDIGTDTQYF.

This clonotype has a handful of counts. This chain joins TRBV27 and TRBJ1-4; D gene ambiguous. Trimming left V 6 bases short and J 8 bases short, with 13 bases between. CDR3 length: 13 amino acids. CDR1 and CDR2 (germline): MNHEY, SMNVEV (reference sequence). The CDR3 here is CASSPRPWEKLFF. In DNA, the CDR3 is TGTGCCAGCAGCCCCCGACCATGGGAAAAACTGTTTTTT.

This chain joins TRBV2 and TRBJ2-4; TRBD1 might be the D (5 bases). The CDR3 contains 14 residues. Germline CDR1 and CDR2: SNHLY and FYNNEI. The germline V and J ends were trimmed by 10 bases and 2 bases, with 15 bases remaining between them. CDR3 sequence: CATQTDSSKNIQYF. As DNA, the CDR3 is TGTGCCACCCAGACAGACTCTTCCAAAAACATTCAGTACTTC.

This clonotype was counted ten times or more. The chain recombines TRBV7-8 with TRBJ1-4; TRBD1 agrees at 10 bases. Germline loops: CDR1 SGHVS, CDR2 FQNEAQ. There are 17 residues in the CDR3. The V gene end was trimmed by 4 bases and the J gene end by 7 bases; junction bases not matched to a gene: 12. Written as DNA, the CDR3 is TGTGCCAGCAGCTACGACGCCGGGACAGGGGTCGGTGAAAAACTGTTTTTT. It encodes CASSYDAGTGVGEKLFF. Variable domain in full (rest from reference TRBV7-8 and TRBJ1-4): GAGVSQSPRYKVAKRGQDVALRCDPISGHVSLFWYQQALGQGPEFLTYFQNEAQLDKSGLPSDRFFAERPEGSVSTLKIQRTQQEDSAVYLCASSYDAGTGVGEKLFFGSGTQLSVL.

This rearrangement joins TRBV20-1 to TRBJ2-1, with 7 nucleotides matching TRBD2. CDR1 is DFQATT and CDR2 is SNEGSKA in the germline V gene (reference sequence). The CDR3 runs 15 residues. With V trimmed by 0 bases and J by 0 bases, 2 bases remained unmatched. CDR3 DNA sequence: TGCAGTGCTAGAGATAGGGACTACTCCTACAATGAGCAGTTCTTC. This sequence encodes CSARDRDYSYNEQFF.

This clonotype was picked up a small number of times. V and J are TRBV3-1 and TRBJ1-3; D gene unclear. Trimming took off 0 bases at V and 4 bases at J, with 7 bases between the two ends. The CDR3 sequence is 14 residues long. Germline CDR1 reads LGHDT; CDR2 reads YNNKEL (reference sequence). The CDR3 loop reads CASSQDFSGNTIYF. CDR3 nucleotide sequence: TGTGCCAGCAGCCAAGATTTTTCCGGAAACACCATATATTTT.

The V and J genes are TRBV3-1 and TRBJ2-2, with a tentative D call TRBD1 (5 bases). The V end lost 5 bases, the J end lost 2 bases, and 15 bases lay between the germline ends. The CDR3 has 16 amino acids. Germline CDR1 reads LGHDT; CDR2 reads YNNKEL (reference sequence). CDR3 amino acids: CASSRMGGQNTGELFF. The CDR3 nucleotides read TGTGCCAGCAGCAGGATGGGTGGACAAAACACCGGGGAGCTGTTTTTT.

The genes are TRBV16 and TRBJ1-1; D is possibly TRBD1 (5 bases). Trimming removed 1 base from V and 4 bases from J, with 10 bases in between. Looked up from germline, CDR1 is KGHSY and CDR2 is FQNENV. The CDR3 is made up of 14 amino acids. In DNA, the CDR3 is TGTGCCAGCAGCCAATTTCAGGGTATCACTGAAGCTTTCTTT. Its translation: CASSQFQGITEAFF.

The chain couples TRBV6-5 to TRBJ2-1; D may be TRBD1 (6 bases). Germline V CDR1 and CDR2: MNHEY, SVGAGI. The CDR3 has 16 residues. V was clipped by 4 bases and J by 4 bases, with 17 bases between them. CDR3 protein: CASSSGQPPDYNEQFF. CDR3 in DNA: TGTGCCAGCAGTTCTGGACAGCCACCCGATTACAATGAGCAGTTCTTC.

V usage is TRBV9 and J usage is TRBJ2-1; D may be TRBD1 or TRBD2 (6 bases each). CDR3 size: 17 residues. The V and J ends lost 0 bases and 10 bases respectively, with 23 bases between them. Germline V gene data show CDR1 as SGDLS and CDR2 as YYNGEE. The chain's CDR3 is CASSVAPRIGGFGEQFF. Here the CDR3 DNA reads TGTGCCAGCAGCGTAGCCCCCCGGATCGGGGGCTTCGGAGAGCAGTTCTTC. Full variable domain (missing parts from reference TRBV9 and TRBJ2-1): DSGVTQTPKHLITATGQRVTLRCSPRSGDLSVYWYQQSLDQGLQFLIQYYNGEERAKGNILERFSAQQFPDLHSELNLSSLELGDSALYFCASSVAPRIGGFGEQFFGPGTRLTVL.

V and J are TRBV5-1 and TRBJ2-2; the D gene is possibly TRBD2 (5 bases). The CDR3 runs 14 residues. Trimming removed 4 bases at V and 5 bases at J, with 12 bases between. CDR1 and CDR2 from the germline V gene are SGHRS and YFSETQ. The chain's CDR3 is CASSISWRTGELFF. Written as DNA, the CDR3 is TGCGCCAGCAGCATTAGCTGGAGGACCGGGGAGCTGTTTTTT. The full variable domain, its missing parts supplied by reference TRBV5-1 and TRBJ2-2, is KAGVTQTPRYLIKTRGQQVTLSCSPISGHRSVSWYQQTPGQGLQFLFEYFSETQRNKGNFPGRFSGRQFSNSRSEMNVSTLELGDSALYLCASSISWRTGELFFGEGSRLTVL.

This clonotype was counted many times. The chain combines TRBV6-1 with TRBJ1-2; D gene uncertain. CDR3 length equals 14 residues. The V gene's germline CDR1 is MNHNS and CDR2 SASEGT. V was pared by 1 base and J by 1 base, with 7 bases between. The CDR3 region is CASSEGADNYGYTF. CDR3 nucleotide sequence: TGTGCCAGCAGTGAAGGGGCAGATAACTATGGCTACACCTTC.

Many counts were recorded for this clonotype. V usage is TRBV2 and J usage is TRBJ2-1; D is ambiguous. V was clipped by 9 bases and J by 0 bases, with 3 bases between them. Germline CDR1 and CDR2: SNHLY and FYNNEI. The length of the CDR3 is 11 residues. This CDR3 is CARSSYNEQFF. The CDR3 DNA sequence: TGTGCCAGATCCTCCTACAATGAGCAGTTCTTC.

This clonotype occurred a few times. V is TRBV7-9 and J is TRBJ1-2; D not certain. V dropped 5 bases and J dropped 2 bases, with 9 bases sitting between them. The CDR3 totals 13 residues. Germline loops: CDR1 SEHNR, CDR2 FQNEAQ (reference sequence). CDR3 in amino acids: CASSERRNYGYTF. Here the CDR3 DNA reads TGTGCCAGCAGCGAGAGGAGGAACTATGGCTACACCTTC. Complete variable domain (other parts from reference TRBV7-9 and TRBJ1-2): DTGVSQNPRHKITKRGQNVTFRCDPISEHNRLYWYRQTLGQGPEFLTYFQNEAQLEKSRLLSDRFSAERPKGSFSTLEIQRTEQGDSAMYLCASSERRNYGYTFGSGTRLTVV.

This chain uses TRBV5-1 with TRBJ1-2; 8 nucleotides align to TRBD1. Looked up from germline, CDR1 is SGHRS and CDR2 is YFSETQ. CDR3 size: 16 residues. The ends lost 0 bases at V and 4 bases at J; junction bases unmatched: 8. The CDR3 spells CASSLEGRDRPYGYTF. The DNA of the CDR3 is TGCGCCAGCAGCTTGGAAGGGAGGGACAGGCCCTATGGCTACACCTTC.

Only a few counts were recorded for this clonotype. This chain links TRBV2 with TRBJ2-5; TRBD1 agrees at 9 bases. Germline CDR1 is SNHLY and CDR2 is FYNNEI. This CDR3 spans 14 amino acids. The junction had 4 bases not matched to a gene; V was cut back by 7 bases and J by 1 base. CDR3 protein: CASIRDRAQETQYF. CDR3 in DNA: TGTGCCAGCATCCGGGACAGGGCCCAAGAGACCCAGTACTTC. Full variable domain (missing parts from reference TRBV2 and TRBJ2-5): EPEVTQTPSHQVTQMGQEVILRCVPISNHLYFYWYRQILGQKVEFLVSFYNNEISEKSEIFDDQFSVERPDGSNFTLKIRSTKLEDSAMYFCASIRDRAQETQYFGPGTRLLVL.